This TCR beta chain was identified in a study of vaccination effects on CD4 cells after COVID-19. Repertoires were generated with immunoSEQ multiplex PCR, while TCRdb's copy carries only in-frame clones and drops some. The sample includes approximately 40,000 clones, around 80% seen only once; the top ten take roughly 3%. A remark on this clone: What it binds is unknown.

Findings of the study overall: Of the vaccine-induced clones from healthy vaccinees, merely 1 of 255 recognized common cold coronaviruses as well. Early post-infection timepoints were missing from the study, which also had few convalescent patients.

J gave up 0 bases and V 4 bases, and 3 bases lay outside the gene matches. Germline CDR1 reads SEHNR; CDR2 reads FQNEAQ (reference sequence). This CDR3 has 15 amino acids. Following an approximately 10-day culture, CD4+ T cells were purified. This chain uses TRBV7-9 with TRBJ2-1, with 7 bases lining up with TRBD1. This TCR came from a human donor who received a COVID-19 vaccine. The sample was CD4+ T cells from PBMCs cultured without peptide, taken before COVID-19 vaccination. The CDR3 loop is CASSSTGVSYNEQFF. The CDR3 DNA is TGTGCCAGCAGCTCTACAGGGGTCTCCTACAATGAGCAGTTCTTC.